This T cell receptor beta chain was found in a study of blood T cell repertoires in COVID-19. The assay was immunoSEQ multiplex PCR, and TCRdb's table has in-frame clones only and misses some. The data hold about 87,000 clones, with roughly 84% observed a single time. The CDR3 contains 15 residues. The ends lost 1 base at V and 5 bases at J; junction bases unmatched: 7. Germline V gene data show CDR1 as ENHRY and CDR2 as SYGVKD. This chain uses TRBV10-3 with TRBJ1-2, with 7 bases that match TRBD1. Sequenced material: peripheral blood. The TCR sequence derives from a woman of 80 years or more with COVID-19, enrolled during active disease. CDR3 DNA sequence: TGTGCCATCAGTGAGTTTGGGACAGACGGATATGGCTACACCTTC. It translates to CAISEFGTDGYGYTF.